The 8 T cell receptor beta chains presented below share a single source sample, sequenced in a study of molecular identifiers for immune sequencing clone quantification. TCRdb reanalysed the PCR reads using MiXCR and keeps one entry per CDR3 protein. The sample has about 320,000 distinct CDR3 sequences; around a fifth are singletons. Sequencing was done on a sample of naive CD8+ T cells from blood, with Jurkat cell RNA spiked in. Subset noted: FACS-sorted CD8+CD4-CCR7+CD45RA+ naive T cells. The receptors were sampled from a human donor in good health. Some libraries in this study had Jurkat cell RNA spiked in.

This clonotype was found many times. The chain links TRBV7-9 to TRBJ2-7; possible D gene TRBD2, 5 bases. V lost 5 bases, J lost 0 bases, and 11 bases lay in between. The germline CDR1 and CDR2 sequences are SEHNR and FQNEAQ (reference sequence). The CDR3 runs to 14 residues. CDR3 in DNA: TGTGCCAGCAGCGTCCCGGGGAACTCCTACGAGCAGTACTTC. Protein sequence: CASSVPGNSYEQYF.

Of note for this clonotype: This clone may be a read error of a much larger clone one base away. V gene TRBV27 combines with J gene TRBJ2-7, with D unclear. Germline CDR1 reads MNHEY; CDR2 reads SMNVEV (reference sequence). CDR3 size: 16 residues. Trimming stripped 4 bases from V and 6 bases from J, with 22 bases between. The DNA for the CDR3 is TGTGCCAGCAGTTGGTCCGACCCTTCTCAATTTTGCGAGCAGTACTTC. Translation: CASSWSDPSQFCEQYF.

This clonotype was seen repeatedly, ten times or more. The chain combines TRBV28 with TRBJ2-3; D uncertain. The germline V and J ends were trimmed by 8 bases and 7 bases, with 13 bases remaining between them. Germline CDR1 is MDHEN and CDR2 is SYDVKM. The CDR3 covers 12 residues. The CDR3 nucleotides are TGTGCCAGCGGTCCCCTTCCGCATACGCAGTATTTT. Translating it yields CASGPLPHTQYF.

This rearrangement joins TRBV3-1 to TRBJ2-7, with a tentative D call TRBD2 (6 bases). Germline V gene sequence: CDR1 LGHDT, CDR2 YNNKEL (reference sequence). The CDR3 sequence is 15 residues long. The ends were cut back, 0 bases at V and 3 bases at J, with 12 bases in the middle. The CDR3 nucleotides are TGTGCCAGCAGCCAAGAAGGGACTGAGGACTACGAGCAGTACTTC. This gives the protein CASSQEGTEDYEQYF.

This clonotype was seen ten or more times. J is TRBJ2-1 and V is TRBV6-2 or TRBV6-3; tentatively, D is TRBD1 (6 bases). CDR1 is MNHEY and CDR2 is SVGEGT in the germline V gene. The germline V and J ends were trimmed by 6 bases and 0 bases, with 12 bases remaining between them. The CDR3 sequence is 15 residues long. The CDR3 DNA reads as TGTGCCAGCAGCCAGGGGTTGCGCTCCTACAATGAGCAGTTCTTC. Amino acid sequence: CASSQGLRSYNEQFF.

This clonotype was observed at least ten times. This chain's CDR3 is CASSSPSGQGWYEQYF. The CDR3 DNA sequence: TGTGCCAGCAGCTCGCCCTCGGGACAGGGTTGGTACGAGCAGTACTTC. V usage is TRBV7-9 and J usage is TRBJ2-7; 9 bases are shared with TRBD1. Germline V gene lookup returns CDR1 SEHNR and CDR2 FQNEAQ (reference sequence). J was trimmed by 4 bases and V by 4 bases; bases with no gene match: 11. The CDR3 extends over 16 amino acids.

This clonotype was detected only a few times. A much larger clone lies a single base off, so this may be a read error. The chain couples TRBV29-1 to TRBJ2-2, with D perhaps matching TRBD2 (5 bases). Per the germline V gene, CDR1 is SQVTM and CDR2 is ANQGSEA. The CDR3 length is 11 residues. The CDR3 spells CSVETTGELVF. CDR3 DNA: TGCAGCGTTGAGACCACCGGGGAGCTGGTTTTT.

For this clonotype: A clone one base away is much larger, so this may be a read error. As the CDR3 is not closed by the conserved phenylalanine or tryptophan, this likely results from a read error. CDR3 amino acids: CASGQDPYEQYL. The CDR3 DNA is TGTGCCAGCGGACAGGATCCCTACGAGCAGTACCTC. J is TRBJ2-7 and V is TRBV28; 7 bases agree with TRBD1. The CDR3 sequence is 12 residues long. Germline CDR1 and CDR2: MDHEN and SYDVKM. After removal of 8 bases from V and 2 bases from J, the junction contained 3 bases not matched to a gene.